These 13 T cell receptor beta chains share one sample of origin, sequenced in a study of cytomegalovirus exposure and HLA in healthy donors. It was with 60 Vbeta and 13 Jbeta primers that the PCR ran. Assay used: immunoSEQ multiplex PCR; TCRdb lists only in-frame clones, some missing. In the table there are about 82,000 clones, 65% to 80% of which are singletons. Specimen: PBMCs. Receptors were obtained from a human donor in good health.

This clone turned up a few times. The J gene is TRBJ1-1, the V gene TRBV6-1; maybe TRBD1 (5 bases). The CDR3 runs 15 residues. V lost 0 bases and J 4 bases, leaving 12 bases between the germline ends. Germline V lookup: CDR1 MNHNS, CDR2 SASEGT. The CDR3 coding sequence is TGTGCCAGCAGTGAAGCCCCAGGGTCGAGCACTGAAGCTTTCTTT. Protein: CASSEAPGSSTEAFF.

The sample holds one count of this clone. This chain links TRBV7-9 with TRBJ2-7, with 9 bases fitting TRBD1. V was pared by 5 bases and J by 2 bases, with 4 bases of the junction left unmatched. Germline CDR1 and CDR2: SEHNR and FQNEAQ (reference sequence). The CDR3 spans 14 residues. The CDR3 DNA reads TGTGCCAGCAGCGCCCGACAGGGGGCCTACGAGCAGTACTTC. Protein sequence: CASSARQGAYEQYF. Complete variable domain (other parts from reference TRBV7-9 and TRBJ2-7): DTGVSQNPRHKITKRGQNVTFRCDPISEHNRLYWYRQTLGQGPEFLTYFQNEAQLEKSRLLSDRFSAERPKGSFSTLEIQRTEQGDSAMYLCASSARQGAYEQYFGPGTRLTVT.

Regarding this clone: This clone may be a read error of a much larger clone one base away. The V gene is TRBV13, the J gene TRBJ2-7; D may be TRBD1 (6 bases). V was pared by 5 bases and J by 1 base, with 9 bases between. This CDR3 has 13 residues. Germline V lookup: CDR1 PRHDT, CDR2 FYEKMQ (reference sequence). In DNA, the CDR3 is TGTGCCAGCAGCCCCGGACAGTCCTACGAGCAGTACTTC. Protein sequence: CASSPGQSYEQYF.

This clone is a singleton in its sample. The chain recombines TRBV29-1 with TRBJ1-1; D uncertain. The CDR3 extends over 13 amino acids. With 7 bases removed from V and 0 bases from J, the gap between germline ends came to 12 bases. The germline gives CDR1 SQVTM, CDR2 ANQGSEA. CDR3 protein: CSARLRMNTEAFF. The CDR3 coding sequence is TGCAGCGCCCGACTCCGAATGAACACTGAAGCTTTCTTT.

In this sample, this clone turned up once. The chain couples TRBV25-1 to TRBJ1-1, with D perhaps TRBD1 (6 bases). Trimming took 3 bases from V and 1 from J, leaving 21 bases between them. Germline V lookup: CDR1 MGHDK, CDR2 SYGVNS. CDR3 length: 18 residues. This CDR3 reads CASSDPPYPHRENTEAFF. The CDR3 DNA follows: TGTGCCAGCAGTGACCCCCCATACCCCCACAGGGAGAACACTGAAGCTTTCTTT.

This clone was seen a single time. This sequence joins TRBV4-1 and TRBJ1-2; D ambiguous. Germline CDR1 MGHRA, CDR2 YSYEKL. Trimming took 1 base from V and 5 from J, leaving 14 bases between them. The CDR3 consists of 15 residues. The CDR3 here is CASSQVFSGLYGYTF. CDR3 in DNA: TGCGCCAGCAGCCAAGTTTTTTCGGGGTTATATGGCTACACCTTC.

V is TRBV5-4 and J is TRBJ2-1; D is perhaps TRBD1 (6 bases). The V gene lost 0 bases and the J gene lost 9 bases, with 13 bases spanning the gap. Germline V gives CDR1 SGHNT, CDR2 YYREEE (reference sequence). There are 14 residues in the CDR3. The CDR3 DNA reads TGTGCCAGCAGCTTGGAACAGGGAAGGAGTGAGCAGTTCTTC. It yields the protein CASSLEQGRSEQFF.

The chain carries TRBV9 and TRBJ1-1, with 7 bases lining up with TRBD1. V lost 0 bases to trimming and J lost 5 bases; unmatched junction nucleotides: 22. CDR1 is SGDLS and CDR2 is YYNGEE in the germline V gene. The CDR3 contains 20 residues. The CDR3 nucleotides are TGTGCCAGCAGCGTAGCGGCGGGGTCTAGACCAACACTACAGGGGACTGAAGCTTTCTTT. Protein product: CASSVAAGSRPTLQGTEAFF. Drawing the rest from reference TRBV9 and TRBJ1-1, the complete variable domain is DSGVTQTPKHLITATGQRVTLRCSPRSGDLSVYWYQQSLDQGLQFLIQYYNGEERAKGNILERFSAQQFPDLHSELNLSSLELGDSALYFCASSVAAGSRPTLQGTEAFFGQGTRLTVV.

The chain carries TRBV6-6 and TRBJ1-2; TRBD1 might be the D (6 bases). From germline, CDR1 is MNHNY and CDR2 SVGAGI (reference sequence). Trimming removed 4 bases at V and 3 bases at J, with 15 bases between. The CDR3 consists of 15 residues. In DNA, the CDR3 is TGTGCCAGCAGTTTTTACAGGGAGAAAGACTATGGCTACACCTTC. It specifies CASSFYREKDYGYTF.

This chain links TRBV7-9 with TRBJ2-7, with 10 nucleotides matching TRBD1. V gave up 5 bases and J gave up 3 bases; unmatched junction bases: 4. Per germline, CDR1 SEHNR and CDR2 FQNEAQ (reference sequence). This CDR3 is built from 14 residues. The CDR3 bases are TGTGCCAGCAGCCCCAGGGACAGGGGCTACGAGCAGTACTTC. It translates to CASSPRDRGYEQYF.

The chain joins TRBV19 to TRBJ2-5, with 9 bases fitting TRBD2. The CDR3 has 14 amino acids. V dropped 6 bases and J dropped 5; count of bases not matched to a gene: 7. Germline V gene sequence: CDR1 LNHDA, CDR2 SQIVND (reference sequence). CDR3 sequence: CASSAQTSGETQYF. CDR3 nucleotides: TGTGCCAGTAGCGCTCAGACTAGCGGTGAGACCCAGTACTTC.

CDR3 sequence reads: CASSYGGQGSCEQYF. The DNA for the CDR3 is TGTGCCAGCAGTTACGGGGGACAGGGGTCGTGTGAGCAGTACTTC. This chain connects TRBV6-5 to TRBJ2-7; 10 bases are shared with TRBD1. This CDR3 comprises 15 residues. The V segment lost 2 bases and the J segment 7 bases; nucleotides outside the gene matches: 8. Germline V gene lookup returns CDR1 MNHEY and CDR2 SVGAGI.

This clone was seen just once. CDR3 bases: TGTGCCAGCAGCCCCGGGGTTCGAAATTCACCCCTCCACTTT. Its protein product is CASSPGVRNSPLHF. The chain carries TRBV14 and TRBJ1-6; D gene unclear. V shed 4 bases and J shed 7 bases, with 11 bases lying between them. Germline CDR1 SGHDN, CDR2 FVKESK. The CDR3 sequence is 14 residues long.